One and the same sample provided the 27 T cell receptor beta chains below, sequenced in a study of vaccination effects on CD4 cells after COVID-19. This table comes from immunoSEQ multiplex PCR, and its TCRdb copy is limited to in-frame clones, with some not included. The sample records approximately 37,000 clones, around 80% being singletons. What these receptors recognize is not known. After less than twelve days in culture, the CD4+ T cells were isolated. The sample was CD4+ T cells from PBMCs cultured without peptide, taken before COVID-19 vaccination. These receptors originate from a human donor who received a COVID-19 vaccine.

This clone has only one observation. The chain carries TRBV24-1 and TRBJ2-5; TRBD1 aligns across 7 bases. Germline V gives CDR1 KGHDR, CDR2 SFDVKD. The CDR3 has 15 residues. J lost 0 bases, V lost 2 bases, and 2 bases had no gene match. CDR3 bases: TGTGCCACCAGTGATTCCGGGACAGACCAAGAGACCCAGTACTTC. The encoded protein is CATSDSGTDQETQYF.

CDR3: CASSSRQAQDYGYTF. Written as DNA, the CDR3 is TGTGCCAGTAGTTCGAGACAGGCCCAGGACTATGGCTACACCTTC. The chain uses TRBV19 and TRBJ1-2; the D gene is possibly TRBD1 (6 bases). Germline CDR1 LNHDA, CDR2 SQIVND (reference sequence). The CDR3 loop spans 15 amino acids. V lost 5 bases and J lost 3, with 16 bases in between.

The chain couples TRBV6-9 to TRBJ1-6, with D perhaps TRBD1 (5 bases). Trimming removed 11 bases from V and 0 bases from J, with 11 bases in between. The germline V gene encodes CDR1 MNHGY and CDR2 SVAAGI. The CDR3 covers 14 residues. The CDR3 is CAPRQRSYNSPLHF. In DNA form, the CDR3 reads TGTGCCCCCAGACAGCGCTCCTATAATTCACCCCTCCACTTT.

This clone has a handful of counts. The V and J genes are TRBV7-9 and TRBJ1-2; D is unresolved. The CDR3 runs to 16 residues. Trimming removed 1 base at V and 4 bases at J, with 16 bases between. Germline CDR1 and CDR2: SEHNR and FQNEAQ (reference sequence). CDR3 loop: CASSLGTDFGLYGYTF. In nucleotides, the CDR3 is TGTGCCAGCAGCTTAGGGACGGATTTTGGTCTCTATGGCTACACCTTC.

The chain recombines TRBV5-8 with TRBJ2-4, with D possibly matching TRBD1 (6 bases). CDR1 is SGHTS, CDR2 YDEGEE, per germline. Trimming removed 4 bases at V and 10 bases at J, with 15 bases between. The CDR3 is 13 amino acids. The CDR3 loop is CASSERTALIQYF. CDR3 in DNA: TGTGCCAGCAGCGAGAGGACAGCCTTAATTCAGTACTTC.

The rearrangement uses TRBV7-2 and TRBJ2-1, with D unclear. This CDR3 comprises 12 residues. Per germline, CDR1 SGHTA and CDR2 FQGNSA. V lost 2 bases, J lost 9 bases, and 8 bases lay in between. CDR3 amino acids: CASSLLGIEQFF. The DNA of the CDR3 is TGTGCCAGCAGCTTATTGGGGATTGAGCAGTTCTTC. Full variable domain (outside the CDR3, taken from reference TRBV7-2 and TRBJ2-1): GAGVSQSPSNKVTEKGKDVELRCDPISGHTALYWYRQSLGQGLEFLIYFQGNSAPDKSGLPSDRFSAERTGGSVSTLTIQRTQQEDSAVYLCASSLLGIEQFFGPGTRLTVL.

This clone was picked up a small number of times. This chain connects TRBV19 to TRBJ1-6; 10 positions agree with TRBD1. Unmatched junction bases numbered 6, after V lost 3 bases and J lost 7 bases. The CDR3 length is 16 residues. Germline values: CDR1 LNHDA, CDR2 SQIVND (reference sequence). The CDR3: CASSMGDRGWNSPLHF. In DNA form, the CDR3 reads TGTGCCAGTAGTATGGGGGACAGGGGATGGAATTCACCCCTCCACTTT.

The chain employs TRBV24-1 and TRBJ2-1; 10 nucleotides agree with TRBD2. The V gene end was trimmed by 3 bases and the J gene end by 5 bases; junction bases not matched to a gene: 3. The germline gives CDR1 KGHDR, CDR2 SFDVKD. The CDR3 has 15 amino acids. In DNA form, the CDR3 reads TGTGCCACCAGTGATCTAGCGGGGGACAACAATGAGCAGTTCTTC. It codes for CATSDLAGDNNEQFF.

The chain links TRBV14 to TRBJ1-4, with D unclear. This CDR3 has 15 amino acids. Per the germline V gene, CDR1 is SGHDN and CDR2 is FVKESK. The V end lost 2 bases, the J end lost 8 bases, and 15 bases lay between the germline ends. CDR3 bases: TGTGCCAGCAGCCAACTTACAAGGGAGAGGGAAAAACTGTTTTTT. It yields the protein CASSQLTREREKLFF.

The chain carries TRBV7-3 and TRBJ1-3, with D maybe TRBD1 (5 bases). The germline gives CDR1 SGHTA, CDR2 FQGTGA. Trimming shortened V by 5 bases and J by 0 bases, and 11 bases separated the two germline ends. The CDR3 loop spans 15 amino acids. CDR3 sequence: CASSKGTTSGNTIYF. The CDR3 DNA reads as TGTGCCAGCAGCAAAGGGACCACCTCTGGAAACACCATATATTTT.

CDR3 in amino acids: CAWNRRQGNYNSPLHF. DNA of the CDR3: TGTGCCTGGAATCGTCGACAGGGGAACTATAATTCACCCCTCCACTTT. V usage is TRBV30 and J usage is TRBJ1-6, with 8 bases aligning to TRBD1. The V segment lost 4 bases and the J segment 3 bases; nucleotides outside the gene matches: 8. Germline loops: CDR1 GTSNPN, CDR2 SVGIG (reference sequence). The CDR3 has 16 amino acids.

This chain connects TRBV6-5 to TRBJ1-3; no reliable D call. Germline loops: CDR1 MNHEY, CDR2 SVGAGI. Trimming took 0 bases from V and 0 from J, leaving 9 bases between them. This CDR3 has 16 amino acids. The DNA of the CDR3 is TGTGCCAGCAGTTACTCAGTGGGGAGCTCTGGAAACACCATATATTTT. Translation gives CASSYSVGSSGNTIYF.

The gene calls are TRBV7-8 and TRBJ1-1, with a tentative D call TRBD1 (5 bases). This CDR3 contains 16 residues. Looked up from germline, CDR1 is SGHVS and CDR2 is FQNEAQ. V shed 4 bases and J shed 1 base, with 16 bases lying between them. This CDR3 reads CASSSRDETRNTEAFF. CDR3 coding DNA: TGTGCCAGCAGCTCGAGGGACGAAACAAGGAACACTGAAGCTTTCTTT.

The chain is built from TRBV5-1 and TRBJ2-5; D assignment may be TRBD1 or TRBD2 (5 bases each). Trimming took off 10 bases at V and 7 bases at J, with 20 bases between the two ends. CDR1 SGHRS and CDR2 YFSETQ come from the germline V gene. CDR3 length: 13 residues. CDR3 bases: TGCGCCTCCCGGTCGGGGTCTGGGGGGACCCAGTACTTC. It yields the protein CASRSGSGGTQYF.

V gene TRBV29-1 combines with J gene TRBJ2-3; TRBD1 is a possible D gene (5 bases). This CDR3 comprises 13 residues. Germline CDR1 reads SQVTM; CDR2 reads ANQGSEA. V shed 3 bases and J shed 1 base, with 8 bases lying between them. Here the CDR3 reads CSVEGPRTDTQYF. DNA of the CDR3: TGCAGCGTTGAGGGGCCTCGCACAGATACGCAGTATTTT.

This clone was detected only once. V and J are TRBV10-3 and TRBJ2-3; perhaps D is TRBD1 or TRBD2 (6 bases each). V gave up 6 bases and J gave up 4 bases, with 20 bases separating them. This CDR3 contains 16 residues. CDR1 and CDR2 from the germline V gene are ENHRY and SYGVKD. CDR3 sequence reads: CAIRPQGGGSSDTQYF. The CDR3, as DNA: TGTGCCATCAGGCCACAGGGAGGTGGTTCGTCAGATACGCAGTATTTT.

This clone was observed once. This chain joins TRBV23-1 and TRBJ2-7; 7 nucleotides line up with TRBD1. TRBV23-1 is assigned to the ORF class and has an uncertain function. J was trimmed by 2 bases and V by 1 base; bases with no gene match: 8. The CDR3 has 16 residues. DNA of the CDR3: TGCGCCAGCAGTCAATGCGTATCAGGGGGTCCCTACGAGCAGTACGTC. It is translated as CASSQCVSGGPYEQYV.

The V and J genes are TRBV7-8 and TRBJ2-2; 10 positions agree with TRBD1. Unmatched junction bases numbered 6, after V lost 6 bases and J lost 5 bases. CDR3 size: 15 residues. CDR1 is SGHVS and CDR2 is FQNEAQ in the germline V gene. CDR3 nucleotide sequence: TGTGCCAGCAGACCCCGGGGACAGGGGACCGGGGAGCTGTTTTTT. It encodes CASRPRGQGTGELFF.

The chain joins TRBV6-6 to TRBJ1-5; possible D gene TRBD1, 5 bases. V lost 0 bases and J lost 6, with 9 bases in between. This CDR3 spans 14 amino acids. Per germline, CDR1 MNHNY and CDR2 SVGAGI (reference sequence). The CDR3 region has the DNA TGTGCCAGCAGTTACTCGGATGGGGGTCAGCCCCAGCATTTT. Translated, it gives CASSYSDGGQPQHF.

The V and J genes are TRBV5-1 and TRBJ2-5, with a weak D call TRBD2 (6 bases). V lost 2 bases and J 5 bases, leaving 19 bases between the germline ends. Germline CDR1 and CDR2: SGHRS and YFSETQ. The CDR3 extends over 16 amino acids. The chain's CDR3 is CASSLGRRGAWETQYF. For the CDR3, the DNA is TGCGCCAGCAGCTTAGGGAGGAGAGGGGCGTGGGAGACCCAGTACTTC.

The genes are TRBV5-8 and TRBJ1-1; no clear D gene. Per the germline V gene, CDR1 is SGHTS and CDR2 is YDEGEE. The CDR3 consists of 14 residues. The V gene lost 10 bases and the J gene lost 1 base, with 17 bases spanning the gap. The CDR3 DNA follows: TGTGCCTCCCCGGGCTGGGCGAAGAACACTGAAGCTTTCTTT. Translating it yields CASPGWAKNTEAFF.

This clone was seen a single time. This chain uses TRBV6-1 with TRBJ1-2; D gene ambiguous. The V gene lost 3 bases and the J gene lost 4 bases, with 3 bases spanning the gap. Germline loops: CDR1 MNHNS, CDR2 SASEGT. The CDR3 is 11 amino acids. In DNA form, the CDR3 reads TGTGCCAGCAGTGACAGCTATGGCTACACCTTC. It encodes CASSDSYGYTF.

The chain employs TRBV4-1 and TRBJ1-1; perhaps TRBD1 as D (5 bases). The CDR3 runs to 16 residues. Trimming removed 2 bases at V and 5 bases at J, with 18 bases between. Germline V gene data show CDR1 as MGHRA and CDR2 as YSYEKL. In DNA, the CDR3 is TGCGCCAGCAGCCAACCGGTCAGGGCCCGCTATACTGAAGCTTTCTTT. Its translation is CASSQPVRARYTEAFF.

The rearrangement links TRBV6-1 to TRBJ2-1; D call uncertain. The germline CDR1 and CDR2 sequences are MNHNS and SASEGT. This CDR3 spans 16 amino acids. Trimming shortened V by 3 bases and J by 0 bases, and 12 bases separated the two germline ends. This CDR3 reads CASSDRLLLSYNEQFF. CDR3 nucleotides: TGTGCCAGCAGTGACCGACTCCTCCTCTCCTACAATGAGCAGTTCTTC.

The CDR3 DNA reads as TGTGCCAGCAGTGTTTGGCAGGACTCCGGAAAACTGTTTTTT. This encodes CASSVWQDSGKLFF. J is TRBJ1-4 and V is TRBV2; D remains ambiguous. The germline CDR1 and CDR2 sequences are SNHLY and FYNNEI. Trimming shortened V by 4 bases and J by 10 bases, and 16 bases separated the two germline ends. This CDR3 contains 14 residues.

The chain has TRBV11-2 and TRBJ1-6, with 7 bases fitting TRBD1. This CDR3 spans 16 amino acids. Per the germline V gene, CDR1 is SGHAT and CDR2 is FQNNGV. V lost 5 bases, J lost 7 bases, and 11 bases stayed unmatched. CDR3 nucleotides: TGTGCCAGCAGCGTACAGACAGGGATTGCGAATTCACCCCTCCACTTT. Its protein is CASSVQTGIANSPLHF.

The chain is built from TRBV6-2 or TRBV6-3 and TRBJ1-4, with D hard to call. Trimming pared 3 bases from V and 0 bases from J, leaving 8 bases between. This CDR3 comprises 15 residues. Germline V gene data show CDR1 as MNHEY and CDR2 as SVGEGT. CDR3 nucleotide sequence: TGTGCCAGCAGTTATGCGGTTTCAACTAATGAAAAACTGTTTTTT. As protein: CASSYAVSTNEKLFF.